These 4 T cell receptor beta chains were sequenced from one sample in a study of Ad26.COV2.S vaccination and SARS-CoV-2 variants. Noted treatment: some 20 received Ad26.COV2.S at low or high dose, single or two shots; roughly five received placebo; per-sample allocation not given. Samples came from day 63 after the first vaccine or placebo injection. Sequenced by immunoSEQ multiplex PCR; TCRdb stores in-frame clones only, minus some. The sample lists roughly 700,000 clones, 89% occurring once. The sample was peripheral blood, taken in a trial of Ad26.COV2.S vaccine versus placebo. The receptors here all came from a person between 18 and 65 years old who received the Ad26.COV2.S COVID-19 vaccine or a placebo.

This chain joins TRBV11-2 and TRBJ1-2; tentatively, D is TRBD1 (5 bases). The CDR3 is made up of 14 amino acids. Germline values: CDR1 SGHAT, CDR2 FQNNGV. V was pared by 5 bases and J by 4 bases, with 14 bases between. The CDR3 region has the DNA TGTGCCAGCAGCGCGGGGGGTGGGCTCTATGGCTACACCTTC. Translation gives CASSAGGGLYGYTF.

This clone was recorded only once. The chain employs TRBV3-1 (or the pseudogene TRBV3-2) and TRBJ2-7, with a possible D match to TRBD1 (5 bases). V lost 1 base and J lost 2, with 12 bases in between. Germline-derived CDR1 and CDR2 are LGHDT and YNNKEL (reference sequence). The CDR3 extends over 15 amino acids. DNA for the CDR3: TGTGCCAGCAGCCAAGGTTTGGGCAGGGCCTACGAGCAGTACTTC. This encodes CASSQGLGRAYEQYF.

A word on this clone: This sample also contains other DNA sequences that code for the same CDR3. The chain has TRBV12-5 and TRBJ1-1; D unresolved. There are 13 residues in the CDR3. V lost 2 bases and J lost 2, with 6 bases in between. Germline loops: CDR1 LGHNT, CDR2 FRNRAP. The CDR3 loop reads CASGLSGNTEAFF. CDR3 nucleotide sequence: TGTGCTAGTGGTTTGTCAGGAAACACTGAAGCTTTCTTT. The full variable domain, its missing parts supplied by reference TRBV12-5 and TRBJ1-1, is DARVTQTPRHKVTEMGQEVTMRCQPILGHNTVFWYRQTMMQGLELLAYFRNRAPLDDSGMPKDRFSAEMPDATLATLKIQPSEPRDSAVYFCASGLSGNTEAFFGQGTRLTVV.

The chain couples TRBV10-3 to TRBJ2-5, with 8 bases aligning to TRBD1. V dropped 9 bases and J dropped 1; count of bases not matched to a gene: 10. This CDR3 contains 15 residues. CDR1 is ENHRY, CDR2 SYGVKD, per germline. The CDR3 DNA sequence: TGTGCCATTAAAGCGCAGGGGGCGGCCCAAGAGACCCAGTACTTC. Translated: CAIKAQGAAQETQYF.